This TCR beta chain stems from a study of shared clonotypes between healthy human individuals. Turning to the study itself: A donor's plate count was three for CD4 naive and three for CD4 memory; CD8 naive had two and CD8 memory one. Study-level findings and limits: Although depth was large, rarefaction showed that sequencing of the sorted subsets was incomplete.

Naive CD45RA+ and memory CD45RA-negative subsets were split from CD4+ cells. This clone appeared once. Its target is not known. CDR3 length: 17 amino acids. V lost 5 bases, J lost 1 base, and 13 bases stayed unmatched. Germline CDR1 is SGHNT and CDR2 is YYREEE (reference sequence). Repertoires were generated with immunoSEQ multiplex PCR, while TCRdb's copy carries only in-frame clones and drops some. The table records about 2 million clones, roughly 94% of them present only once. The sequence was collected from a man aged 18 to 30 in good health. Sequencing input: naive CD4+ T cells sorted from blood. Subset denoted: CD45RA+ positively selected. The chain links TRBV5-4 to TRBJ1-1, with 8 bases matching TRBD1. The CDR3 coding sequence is TGTGCCAGCAGTTCGGACCTCAGGGGGCGGCGGAACACTGAAGCTTTCTTT. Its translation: CASSSDLRGRRNTEAFF.